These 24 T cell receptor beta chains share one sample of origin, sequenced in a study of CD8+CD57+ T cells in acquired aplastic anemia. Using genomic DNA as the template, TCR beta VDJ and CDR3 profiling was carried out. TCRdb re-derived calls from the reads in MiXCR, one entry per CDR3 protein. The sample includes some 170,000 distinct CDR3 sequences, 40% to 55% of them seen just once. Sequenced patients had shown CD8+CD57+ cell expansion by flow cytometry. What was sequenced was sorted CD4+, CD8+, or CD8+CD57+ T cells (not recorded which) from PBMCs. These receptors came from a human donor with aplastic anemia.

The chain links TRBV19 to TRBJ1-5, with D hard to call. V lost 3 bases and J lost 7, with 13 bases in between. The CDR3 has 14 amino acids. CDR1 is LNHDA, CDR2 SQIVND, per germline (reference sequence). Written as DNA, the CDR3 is TGTGCCAGTAGTATGTTAGACGTGGGGCAGCCCCAGCATTTT. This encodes CASSMLDVGQPQHF.

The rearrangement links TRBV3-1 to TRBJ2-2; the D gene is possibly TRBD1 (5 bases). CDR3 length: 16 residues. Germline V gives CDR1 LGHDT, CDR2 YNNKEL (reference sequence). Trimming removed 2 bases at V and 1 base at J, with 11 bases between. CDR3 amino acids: CASSQMPGQNTGELFF. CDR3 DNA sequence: TGTGCCAGCAGCCAAATGCCCGGACAGAACACCGGGGAGCTGTTTTTT.

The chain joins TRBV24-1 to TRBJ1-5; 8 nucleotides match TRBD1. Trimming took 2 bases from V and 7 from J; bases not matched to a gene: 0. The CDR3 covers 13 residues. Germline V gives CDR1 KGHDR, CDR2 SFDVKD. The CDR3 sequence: CATSDYRGQPQHF. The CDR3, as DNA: TGTGCCACCAGTGATTACAGGGGGCAGCCCCAGCATTTT.

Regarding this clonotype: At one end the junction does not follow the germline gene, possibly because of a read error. Written as DNA, the CDR3 is TGTGCCAGCAGTGGATTACAGGGTTCTAATTCATCCCTCCGCTTT. It is translated as CASSGLQGSNSSLRF. This chain connects TRBV2 to TRBJ1-6; perhaps TRBD1 as D (6 bases). The germline V gene has CDR1 SNHLY and CDR2 FYNNEI. The CDR3 extends over 15 amino acids.

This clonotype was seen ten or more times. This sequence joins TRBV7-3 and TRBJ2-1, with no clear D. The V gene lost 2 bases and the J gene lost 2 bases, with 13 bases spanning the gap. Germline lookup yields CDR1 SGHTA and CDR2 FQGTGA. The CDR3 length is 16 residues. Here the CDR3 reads CASSLPLVFPYNEQFF. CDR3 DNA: TGTGCCAGCAGCTTACCCTTGGTTTTCCCCTACAATGAGCAGTTCTTC. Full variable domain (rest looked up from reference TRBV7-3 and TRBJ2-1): GAGVSQTPSNKVTEKGKYVELRCDPISGHTALYWYRQSLGQGPEFLIYFQGTGAADDSGLPNDRFFAVRPEGSVSTLKIQRTERGDSAVYLCASSLPLVFPYNEQFFGPGTRLTVL.

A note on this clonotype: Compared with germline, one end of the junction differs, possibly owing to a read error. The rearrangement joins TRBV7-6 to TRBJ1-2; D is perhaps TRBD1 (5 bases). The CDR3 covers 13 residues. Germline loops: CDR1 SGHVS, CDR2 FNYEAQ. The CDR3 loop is CASSTGSNYGYTF. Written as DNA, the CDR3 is TGTGCTAGCAGCACAGGATCTAACTATGGCTACACCTTC.

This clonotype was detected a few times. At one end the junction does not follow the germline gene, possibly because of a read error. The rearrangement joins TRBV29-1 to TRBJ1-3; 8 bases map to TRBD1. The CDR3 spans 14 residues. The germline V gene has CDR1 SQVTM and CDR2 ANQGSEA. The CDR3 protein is CSVEEWGQANSIYF. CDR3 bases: TGCAGCGTTGAAGAGTGGGGACAGGCTAACAGCATATATTTT.

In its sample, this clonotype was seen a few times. DNA for the CDR3: TGCAGTGCTAGACCTCTTGGACAGAGGTCCAACTATGGCTACACCTTC. Translation gives CSARPLGQRSNYGYTF. The V call is TRBV20-1, the J call TRBJ1-2; TRBD1 is a possible D gene (6 bases). The CDR3 is 16 amino acids. V dropped 2 bases and J dropped 2 bases, with 18 bases sitting between them. Germline V CDR1 and CDR2: DFQATT, SNEGSKA (reference sequence).

The CDR3 reads CASSELGTGANVLTF. Written as DNA, the CDR3 is TGTGCCAGCAGTGAACTGGGGACTGGGGCCAACGTCCTGACTTTC. The V gene is TRBV2, the J gene TRBJ2-6; D call uncertain. Germline CDR1 is SNHLY and CDR2 is FYNNEI. V was cut by 2 bases and J by 2 bases, with 7 bases left in between. CDR3 length equals 15 residues. Filled out from reference TRBV2 and TRBJ2-6, the complete variable domain reads EPEVTQTPSHQVTQMGQEVILRCVPISNHLYFYWYRQILGQKVEFLVSFYNNEISEKSEIFDDQFSVERPDGSNFTLKIRSTKLEDSAMYFCASSELGTGANVLTFGAGSRLTVL.

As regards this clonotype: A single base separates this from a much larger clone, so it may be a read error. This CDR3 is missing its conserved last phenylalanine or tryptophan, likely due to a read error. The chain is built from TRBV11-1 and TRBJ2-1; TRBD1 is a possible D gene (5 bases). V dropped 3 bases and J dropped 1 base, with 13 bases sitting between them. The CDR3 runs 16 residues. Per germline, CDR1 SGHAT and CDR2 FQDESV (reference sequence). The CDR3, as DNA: TGTGCCAGCAGCTTGGGTAGGACACTGTCCTACAATGAGCAGTTCTCC. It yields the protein CASSLGRTLSYNEQFS.

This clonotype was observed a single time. In DNA form, the CDR3 reads TGTGCCAGCACCCAGACAGGGGGCGATGGCTACACCTTC. Residues: CASTQTGGDGYTF. The rearrangement links TRBV2 to TRBJ1-2, with 10 bases matching TRBD1. Germline-derived CDR1 and CDR2 are SNHLY and FYNNEI. J lost 6 bases, V lost 7 bases, and 5 bases had no gene match. There are 13 residues in the CDR3.

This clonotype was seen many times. The CDR3 sequence is CASSLDGGGAYEQYF. CDR3 nucleotides: TGTGCCAGCAGCTTAGATGGCGGGGGGGCCTACGAGCAGTACTTC. The gene calls are TRBV7-2 and TRBJ2-7; 9 bases agree with TRBD2. This CDR3 is 15 amino acids long. V was pared by 1 base and J by 2 bases, with 3 bases of the junction left unmatched. CDR1 is SGHTA, CDR2 FQGNSA, per germline.

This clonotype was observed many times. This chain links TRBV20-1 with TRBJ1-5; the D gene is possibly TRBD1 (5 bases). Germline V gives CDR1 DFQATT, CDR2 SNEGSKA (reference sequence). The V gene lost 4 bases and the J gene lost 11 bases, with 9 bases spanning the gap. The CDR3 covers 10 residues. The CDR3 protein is CSATGLAQHF. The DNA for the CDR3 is TGCAGTGCTACAGGGTTGGCCCAGCATTTT.

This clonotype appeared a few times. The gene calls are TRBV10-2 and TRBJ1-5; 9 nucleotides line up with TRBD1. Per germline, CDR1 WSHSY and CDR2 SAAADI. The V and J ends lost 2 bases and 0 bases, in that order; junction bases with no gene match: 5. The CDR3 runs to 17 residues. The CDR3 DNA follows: TGCGCCAGCAGTGAGGTTGGGACAGGGTATAGCAATCAGCCCCAGCATTTT. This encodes CASSEVGTGYSNQPQHF.

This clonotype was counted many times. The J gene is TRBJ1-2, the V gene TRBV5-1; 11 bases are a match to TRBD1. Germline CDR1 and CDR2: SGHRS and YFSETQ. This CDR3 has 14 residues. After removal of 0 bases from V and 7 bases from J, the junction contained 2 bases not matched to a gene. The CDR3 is CASSLEGQGVGYTF. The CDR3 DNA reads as TGCGCCAGCAGCTTGGAGGGACAGGGGGTTGGCTACACCTTC.

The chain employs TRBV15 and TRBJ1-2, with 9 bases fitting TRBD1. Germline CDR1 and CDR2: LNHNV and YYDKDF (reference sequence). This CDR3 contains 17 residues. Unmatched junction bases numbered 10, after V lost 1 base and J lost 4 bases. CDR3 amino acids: CATSRAPRTGVGYGYTF. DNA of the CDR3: TGTGCCACCAGCAGAGCGCCTAGGACAGGGGTGGGCTATGGCTACACCTTC.

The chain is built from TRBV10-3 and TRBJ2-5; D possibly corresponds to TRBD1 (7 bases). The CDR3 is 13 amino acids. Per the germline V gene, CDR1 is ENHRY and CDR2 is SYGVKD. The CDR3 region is CAFPRGAQETQYF. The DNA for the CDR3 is TGTGCTTTCCCCAGGGGGGCACAAGAGACCCAGTACTTC.

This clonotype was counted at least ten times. The CDR3 DNA sequence: TGTGCCATCAGCGGGGGAACCGGGGAGCTGTTTTTT. Translating it yields CAISGGTGELFF. The J gene is TRBJ2-2, the V gene TRBV10-3; D is perhaps TRBD2 (6 bases). CDR1 is ENHRY, CDR2 SYGVKD, per germline. V was pared by 6 bases and J by 5 bases, with 7 bases between. The CDR3 is 12 residues long.

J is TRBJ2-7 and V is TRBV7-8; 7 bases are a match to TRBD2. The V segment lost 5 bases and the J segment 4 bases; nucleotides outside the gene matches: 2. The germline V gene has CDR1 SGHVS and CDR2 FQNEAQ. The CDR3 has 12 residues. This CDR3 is CASSGGGYEQYF. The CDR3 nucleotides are TGTGCCAGCAGCGGCGGGGGATACGAGCAGTACTTC.

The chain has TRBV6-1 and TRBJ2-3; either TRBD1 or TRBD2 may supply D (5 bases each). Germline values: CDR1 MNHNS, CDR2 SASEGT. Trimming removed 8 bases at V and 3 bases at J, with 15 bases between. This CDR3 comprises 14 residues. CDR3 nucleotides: TGTGCCAGCGCGGGCGGGTGGGGGACAGATACGCAGTATTTT. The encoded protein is CASAGGWGTDTQYF.

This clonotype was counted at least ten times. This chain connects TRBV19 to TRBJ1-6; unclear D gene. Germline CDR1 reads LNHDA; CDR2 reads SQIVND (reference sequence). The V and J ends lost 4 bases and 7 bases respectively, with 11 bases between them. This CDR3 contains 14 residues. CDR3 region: CASSTLSGNSPLHF. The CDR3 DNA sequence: TGTGCCAGTAGTACCCTTTCGGGCAATTCACCCCTCCACTTT.

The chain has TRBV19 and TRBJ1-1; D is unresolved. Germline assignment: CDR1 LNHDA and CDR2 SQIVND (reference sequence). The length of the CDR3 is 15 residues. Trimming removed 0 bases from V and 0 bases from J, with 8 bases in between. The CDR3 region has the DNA TGTGCCAGTAGTATAGATCCAATCATGAACACTGAAGCTTTCTTT. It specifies CASSIDPIMNTEAFF.

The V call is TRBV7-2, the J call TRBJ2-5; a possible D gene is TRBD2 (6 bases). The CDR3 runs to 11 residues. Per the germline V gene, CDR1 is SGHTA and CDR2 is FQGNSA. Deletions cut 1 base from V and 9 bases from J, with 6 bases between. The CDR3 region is CASSLGGAQYF. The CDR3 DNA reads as TGTGCCAGCAGCTTAGGGGGGGCCCAGTACTTC.

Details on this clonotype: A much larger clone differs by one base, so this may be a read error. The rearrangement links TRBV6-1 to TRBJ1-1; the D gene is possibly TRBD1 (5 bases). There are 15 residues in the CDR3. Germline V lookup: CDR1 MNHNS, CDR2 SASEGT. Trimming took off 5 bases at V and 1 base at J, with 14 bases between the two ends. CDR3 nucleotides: TGTGCCAGCAGTCTCCGCAGGGCCACGAACACTGAAGCTTTCTTT. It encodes CASSLRRATNTEAFF.